This section outlines one TCR beta chain sequence together with its context. This sample is drawn from a study of blood T cell repertoires in COVID-19. For the study at large: Samples representing acute and convalescent COVID-19 were sourced from the United States, Italy and Spain. The cDNA or gDNA used as material had been derived from T cells, B-cell-depleted T cells, or PBMCs.

Germline loops: CDR1 SNHLY, CDR2 FYNNEI. This CDR3 spans 16 amino acids. Trimming at V came to 7 bases and at J to 4 bases, leaving 12 bases not matched to a gene. Methods used by the authors: Reference gene primer amplification in the assay estimated nucleated cell counts. Sequenced by immunoSEQ multiplex PCR; TCRdb stores in-frame clones only, minus some. The V and J calls and the clone size are those of that table, but D and trimming were determined from the DNA. The table has 65,000 to 90,000 clones, roughly 88% seen once; the top ten hold roughly 5.6%. The clonotype was recovered from a human donor in a cohort sampled during active COVID-19. This rearrangement joins TRBV2 to TRBJ1-2; 10 bases match TRBD1. The sequenced sample consisted of peripheral blood. In DNA form, the CDR3 reads TGTGCCAGCAACGTTGGGACAGGGGCTATTGGCTATGGCTACACCTTC. Translated, it gives CASNVGTGAIGYGYTF.